This is a list of T cell receptor beta chains from one sample in a study of T cell responses to AZD1222 COVID-19 vaccine. Libraries were prepared by immunoSEQ multiplex PCR; TCRdb keeps only in-frame clonotypes and omits some of them. The sample consists of around 100,000 clones, approximately 87% of them appearing once. Material: peripheral blood, obtained on day 0 of AZD1222 vaccination. The receptors were gathered from an adult in good health. The CDR3 runs from the conserved cysteine through the conserved F or W. A D gene is named only where the DNA matches it firmly. Size values are once, few and many counts, or a class for expanded clones, and some rows have none.

CDR3: CASSQTPAGQLFSPLHF; DNA: TGTGCCAGCAGCCAAACCCCTGCGGGACAGCTTTTCTCACCCCTCCACTTT; D: TRBD1; V: TRBV7-9; size: -; J: TRBJ1-6
CDR3: CASSSSWQYNSPLHF; DNA: TGTGCCAGCAGCTCGTCGTGGCAGTATAATTCACCCCTCCACTTT; D: -; V: TRBV6-5; size: medium-sized; J: TRBJ1-6
CDR3: CASTQGRRTEAFF; DNA: TGTGCCAGCACCCAGGGGAGGCGAACTGAAGCTTTCTTT; D: -; V: TRBV6-5; size: -; J: TRBJ1-1
CDR3: CSVVGKNTDTQYF; DNA: TGCAGCGTTGTCGGTAAGAACACAGATACGCAGTATTTT; D: -; V: TRBV29-1; size: once; J: TRBJ2-3
CDR3: CASSPSMNSPLHF; DNA: TGTGCCAGCAGCCCGTCAATGAACTCACCCCTCCACTTT; D: -; V: TRBV7-3; size: -; J: TRBJ1-6
CDR3: CASSVTPYSNQPQHF; DNA: TGTGCCAGCAGCGTTACCCCGTATAGCAATCAGCCCCAGCATTTT; D: -; V: TRBV9; size: -; J: TRBJ1-5
CDR3: CASRDLGIPSYEQYF; DNA: TGTGCCAGCAGAGATCTCGGGATCCCTTCCTACGAGCAGTACTTC; D: -; V: TRBV6-5; size: -; J: TRBJ2-7
CDR3: CASSYSDEAYDGYTF; DNA: TGTGCCAGCAGTTACAGTGATGAGGCATATGATGGCTACACCTTC; D: -; V: TRBV6-6; size: -; J: TRBJ1-2
CDR3: CASSKSASSGNTIYF; DNA: TGTGCCAGCAGCAAGTCAGCGAGCTCTGGAAACACCATATATTTT; D: -; V: TRBV7-3; size: -; J: TRBJ1-3
CDR3: CASSFGTSGANEQFF; DNA: TGCGCCAGCAGCTTTGGGACTAGCGGGGCCAATGAGCAGTTCTTC; D: TRBD2; V: TRBV5-1; size: once; J: TRBJ2-1
CDR3: CASSIGSGPTDEQFF; DNA: TGTGCCAGTAGTATTGGGAGCGGCCCTACGGACGAGCAGTTCTTC; D: -; V: TRBV19; size: -; J: TRBJ2-1
CDR3: CASRDSSNLDTIYF; DNA: TGTGCCAGCCGGGACAGTTCAAATTTGGACACCATATATTTT; D: TRBD1; V: TRBV7-2; size: -; J: TRBJ1-3
CDR3: CASGVTAKNIQYF; DNA: TGTGCCAGCGGGGTTACAGCCAAAAACATTCAGTACTTC; D: -; V: TRBV6-5; size: -; J: TRBJ2-4
CDR3: CSPTRRSNQPQHF; DNA: TGCAGCCCAACCAGACGGAGTAATCAGCCCCAGCATTTT; D: -; V: TRBV29-1; size: -; J: TRBJ1-5